This T cell receptor beta chain originates from a study of spatial heterogeneity in lung cancer. Study overall: The average count in raw reads for each unique TCR and UMI combination exceeded nine appearances.

The sample's time point: sample taken at primary tumor resection. Material for sequencing was whole RNA from tumor, nontumor lung or frozen PBMC, left unsorted. The sample holds a few counts of this clonotype. Each TCR cDNA molecule bore a unique molecular identifier. TCRdb re-derived calls from the 5' RACE reads in MiXCR, one entry per CDR3 protein. This table holds about 29,000 distinct CDR3 sequences, 7.5% to 9.5% found once. The CDR3 loop spans 14 amino acids. Germline loops: CDR1 LGHNA, CDR2 YSLEER. Germline trimming cut 3 bases from V and 7 bases from J; bases unmatched to any gene: 3. The V gene is TRBV4-3, the J gene TRBJ1-4; 9 nucleotides line up with TRBD1. The receptor was derived from a female donor with early-stage non-small cell lung cancer. The sample here was PBMCs, taken at surgery. The CDR3 DNA follows: TGCGCCAGCAGCCAGGGACAGGGAGGTGAAAAACTGTTTTTT. Residues: CASSQGQGGEKLFF.